This passage covers 24 T cell receptor beta chains from one sample sequenced in a study of T cells in women clearing cervical HPV infection. Clones were read by immunoSEQ multiplex PCR, and TCRdb kept only the in-frame ones, dropping some. Its table records some 30,000 clones. The sequencing sample was made of blood buffy coat. These receptors originate from a woman between 18 and 75 years old with a cervical HPV16 infection that either progressed to CIN3+ or cleared (not recorded which).

Comments on this clone: The read falls 3 residues short of the CDR3 end, and the missing part is taken from the germline J gene. The V and J genes are TRBV5-1 and TRBJ1-5, with D possibly TRBD1 on 5 matching bases. V shed 4 bases and J shed 6 bases, with 11 bases lying between them. The CDR3 runs 13 residues. The germline V gene encodes CDR1 SGHRS and CDR2 YFSETQ. The CDR3 sequence: CASSEGPGQPQHF. The part of the CDR3 DNA that was read is TGCGCCAGCAGCGAGGGGCCGGGTCAGCCC.

Concerning this clone: The CDR3 end falls 3 residues outside the read, so it is completed with the germline J gene. The chain couples TRBV20-1 to TRBJ1-5, with D hard to call. Germline-derived CDR1 and CDR2 are DFQATT and SNEGSKA (reference sequence). The V end lost 3 bases, the J end lost 1 base, and 10 bases lay between the germline ends. CDR3 length: 14 amino acids. The CDR3 loop is CSASKSESNQPQHF. The sequenced part of the CDR3 DNA is TGCAGTGCTAGCAAGTCAGAGAGCAATCAGCCC.

About this clone itself: The CDR3 is cut off 3 residues early in the read; its end comes from the germline J gene. This sequence joins TRBV5-1 and TRBJ1-6, with 8 bases fitting TRBD1. J gave up 0 bases and V 4 bases, and 15 bases lay outside the gene matches. Looked up from germline, CDR1 is SGHRS and CDR2 is YFSETQ. This CDR3 has 20 residues. The part of the CDR3 DNA that was read is TGCGCCAGCAGCACGGCGGGACAGGCGGCCGGGAGCTCCTATAATTCACCC. Protein product: CASSTAGQAAGSSYNSP. The whole CDR3 is CASSTAGQAAGSSYNSPLHF.

For this clone: The read terminates 3 residues ahead of where the CDR3 ends, so the germline J gene completes it. This chain joins TRBV5-1 and TRBJ1-2, with 10 bases aligning to TRBD1. Germline V gene data show CDR1 as SGHRS and CDR2 as YFSETQ. V lost 1 base to trimming and J lost 6 bases; unmatched junction nucleotides: 3. CDR3 length: 14 residues. The sequenced CDR3 bases are TGCGCCAGCAGCTTGAAGGGACAGGGGAATGGC. Residues: CASSLKGQGNG. The whole CDR3 sequence reads CASSLKGQGNGYTF. Full variable domain (outside the CDR3, taken from reference TRBV5-1 and TRBJ1-2): KAGVTQTPRYLIKTRGQQVTLSCSPISGHRSVSWYQQTPGQGLQFLFEYFSETQRNKGNFPGRFSGRQFSNSRSEMNVSTLELGDSALYLCASSLKGQGNGYTFGSGTRLTVV.

In regard to this clone: The CDR3 is cut off 3 residues early in the read; its end comes from the germline J gene. The gene calls are TRBV10-2 and TRBJ1-5, with D perhaps matching TRBD1 (6 bases). Germline V gene sequence: CDR1 WSHSY, CDR2 SAAADI. This CDR3 has 17 amino acids. The V end was cut by 6 bases, the J end by 8 bases, with 26 bases between. CDR3 in amino acids: CASSRLPRTESREPQHF. The CDR3 bases that were read are TGCGCCAGCAGCCGCCTTCCCCGGACAGAGAGCCGGGAGCCC.

Remarks on this clone: The read is 3 residues too short to cover the CDR3 end, so that end is filled in from the germline J gene. This chain connects TRBV10-3 to TRBJ1-1; possible D gene TRBD1, 6 bases. Germline CDR1 is ENHRY and CDR2 is SYGVKD. V was pared by 7 bases and J by 7 bases, with 13 bases between. This CDR3 is 12 amino acids long. The CDR3 protein is CAINQGKGEAFF. The sequenced part of the CDR3 DNA is TGTGCCATCAACCAGGGGAAGGGTGAA.

With respect to this clone: With the read ending 3 residues before the CDR3 end, the germline J gene is used to fill in that end. The chain uses TRBV5-1 and TRBJ2-1; 9 bases fit TRBD2. V lost 4 bases and J lost 7; bases outside the gene matches: 6. The germline V gene encodes CDR1 SGHRS and CDR2 YFSETQ. The CDR3 length is 14 residues. The DNA read from the CDR3 is TGCGCCAGCAGCCTACGGGCGGGGGGGAATGAG. Amino acid sequence: CASSLRAGGNE. The full CDR3 protein is CASSLRAGGNEQFF.

As for this clone: The read falls 3 residues short of the CDR3 end, and the missing part is taken from the germline J gene. The rearrangement joins TRBV11-3 to TRBJ2-2; no definite D call. The germline V and J ends were trimmed by 6 bases and 5 bases, with 7 bases remaining between them. The germline gives CDR1 SGHNT, CDR2 YENEEA. The CDR3 is 12 residues long. The covered CDR3 bases are TGTGCCAGCAGTACGAGGACCGGGGAG. Amino acids: CASSTRTGE. The CDR3 as a whole reads CASSTRTGELFF.

With respect to this clone: The missing CDR3 end, 3 residues past where the read stops, is filled in from the germline J gene. This rearrangement joins TRBV2 to TRBJ2-5, with D maybe TRBD1 (6 bases). The germline gives CDR1 SNHLY, CDR2 FYNNEI. Trimming removed 7 bases from V and 1 base from J, with 16 bases in between. The CDR3 extends over 15 amino acids. The sequenced CDR3 bases are TGTGCCAGCACTTTCGACAGGACCTTCCAAGAGACC. It is translated as CASTFDRTFQET. The full-length CDR3 reads as CASTFDRTFQETQYF.

With respect to this clone: Read data end 3 residues before the CDR3 end; the end is taken from the germline J gene. The V and J genes are TRBV5-3 and TRBJ1-1; 7 positions match TRBD1. TRBV5-3 is labeled an ORF, and its function is uncertain. J gave up 5 bases and V 4 bases, and 8 bases lay outside the gene matches. The CDR3 extends over 14 amino acids. CDR3 sequence: CARSVRTGGTEAFF. Partial CDR3 DNA: TGTGCCAGAAGCGTAAGGACAGGCGGTACTGAA.

As for this clone: Coverage ceases 3 residues before the CDR3 finishes, and the germline J gene fills in the end. V and J are TRBV5-1 and TRBJ2-7; 15 nucleotides match TRBD2. CDR1 SGHRS and CDR2 YFSETQ come from the germline V gene. Unmatched junction bases numbered 8, after V lost 7 bases and J lost 6 bases. CDR3 length: 15 residues. Partial CDR3 DNA: TGCGCCAGCCGGGAGGGACTAGCGGGGGGAAGCGAG. It yields the protein CASREGLAGGSE. The CDR3 as a whole reads CASREGLAGGSEQYF.

Concerning this clone: The read ends 3 residues shy of where the CDR3 ends; the end is completed using the germline J gene. The chain employs TRBV12-3 or TRBV12-4 and TRBJ2-7, with D possibly being TRBD1 (6 bases). The CDR3 sequence is 14 residues long. Between the trimmed V and J ends, which lost 9 bases and 2 bases, there was a span of 17 bases. The sequenced part of the CDR3 DNA is TGTGCCAGTAATTCTGGGGGCCGCGCCTACGAG. Its protein is CASNSGGRAYE. The entire CDR3 sequence reads CASNSGGRAYEQYF.

To note about this clone: The CDR3 end falls 3 residues outside the read, so it is completed with the germline J gene. This rearrangement joins TRBV5-6 to TRBJ1-2, with a possible D match to TRBD1 (6 bases). The CDR3 runs 15 residues. CDR1 and CDR2 (germline): SGHDT, YYEEEE. The CDR3 region is CASSLGGGGLYEYTF. The CDR3 DNA, read in part, is TGTGCCAGCAGCTTGGGGGGCGGGGGGCTATACGAA.

This clone ranks as medium-sized (0.01 to 0.1%) in terms of frequency. The read stops 3 residues short of the end of the CDR3; the missing end is completed from the germline J gene. The rearrangement uses TRBV5-6 and TRBJ1-3; D not resolved. The CDR3 extends over 11 amino acids. In germline, CDR1 is SGHDT, CDR2 YYEEEE. V was shortened by 6 bases and J by 4 bases, with 5 bases between the two germline ends. Incomplete CDR3 DNA: TGTGCCAGCAATCAGGGAAACACC. This codes for CASNQGNT. The CDR3 reads in full as CASNQGNTIYF.

Worth noting for this clone: The CDR3 is cut off 3 residues early in the read; its end comes from the germline J gene. V usage is TRBV12-3 or TRBV12-4 and J usage is TRBJ2-7; 10 bases agree with TRBD1. After removal of 6 bases from V and 5 bases from J, the junction contained 7 bases not matched to a gene. The CDR3 is 14 residues long. CDR3 bases read: TGTGCCAGCAGCCAAGGGACAGGGGTTAACGAG. Its translation is CASSQGTGVNE. The whole CDR3 is CASSQGTGVNEQYF.

With regard to this clone: The sequence runs out 3 residues before the end of the CDR3; the remainder is reconstructed from the germline J gene. This rearrangement joins TRBV20-1 to TRBJ1-5; D possibly corresponds to TRBD1 (5 bases). Trimming stripped 0 bases from V and 7 bases from J, with 16 bases between. The germline gives CDR1 DFQATT, CDR2 SNEGSKA (reference sequence). The CDR3 totals 15 residues. CDR3 loop: CSARDVLGPKQPQHF. Incomplete CDR3 DNA: TGCAGTGCTAGAGATGTTCTGGGGCCTAAACAGCCC.

CDR3 amino acids: CASSHTGDSNQPQHF. The CDR3 bases that were read are TGCGCCAGCAGCCACACGGGGGATAGCAATCAGCCC. The V and J genes are TRBV4-1 and TRBJ1-5, with a tentative D call TRBD1 (5 bases). The read terminates 3 residues before the CDR3 end, so the remaining end is supplied by the germline J gene. V shed 3 bases and J shed 0 bases, with 9 bases lying between them. In germline, CDR1 is MGHRA, CDR2 YSYEKL. This CDR3 comprises 15 residues.

Comments on this clone: The CDR3 is cut off 3 residues early in the read; its end comes from the germline J gene. The J gene is TRBJ1-3, the V gene TRBV20-1; tentative D call: TRBD1 (5 bases). V lost 5 bases and J 4 bases, leaving 12 bases between the germline ends. CDR3 length equals 13 residues. The germline V gene encodes CDR1 DFQATT and CDR2 SNEGSKA (reference sequence). CDR3: CSASGLLGNTIYF. Incomplete CDR3 DNA: TGCAGTGCTTCAGGGCTCCTCGGAAACACC.

Remarks on this clone: The CDR3 is cut off 3 residues early in the read; its end comes from the germline J gene. V and J are TRBV11-2 and TRBJ2-2; tentatively, D is TRBD1 (6 bases). The CDR3 is 15 amino acids. CDR1 and CDR2 (germline): SGHAT, FQNNGV. Here the CDR3 reads CASSLMGARSEKLFF. The sequenced CDR3 bases are TGTGCCAGCAGCTTAATGGGGGCGCGGAGTGAAAAG.

With respect to this clone: The CDR3 end is not reached by the read, which stops 3 residues before it; the germline J gene fills it in. V and J are TRBV20-1 and TRBJ2-7, with TRBD2 matching 11 bases. The CDR3 contains 15 residues. V lost 6 bases and J lost 1; bases outside the gene matches: 8. Looked up from germline, CDR1 is DFQATT and CDR2 is SNEGSKA (reference sequence). Partial CDR3 DNA: TGCAGTGCCCTGGGACTAGCGGTGTCTTCCTACGAG. This gives the protein CSALGLAVSSYE. The entire CDR3 is CSALGLAVSSYEQYF.

As to this clone: The read halts 3 residues ahead of the CDR3 end, with the missing end drawn from the germline J gene. This chain uses TRBV10-3 with TRBJ1-1, with D maybe TRBD1 (6 bases). The CDR3 is 13 residues long. The germline V and J ends were trimmed by 3 bases and 3 bases, with 8 bases remaining between them. Germline values: CDR1 ENHRY, CDR2 SYGVKD. CDR3 sequence reads: CAISDQGHTEAFF. CDR3 DNA, as far as it was read: TGTGCCATCAGTGACCAGGGGCACACTGAA.

A note on this clone: Sequencing ends 3 residues short of the CDR3 end; the germline J gene provides the rest. The chain has TRBV5-1 and TRBJ2-1, with D maybe TRBD2 (6 bases). The V gene lost 8 bases and the J gene lost 0 bases, with 18 bases spanning the gap. Germline V lookup: CDR1 SGHRS, CDR2 YFSETQ. CDR3 length equals 16 residues. The part of the CDR3 DNA that was read is TGCGCCAGTGCCACCGGGACTCTCCTCTCCTACAATGAG. Residues: CASATGTLLSYNE. The whole CDR3 sequence is CASATGTLLSYNEQFF.

With regard to this clone: The read ends 3 residues before the CDR3 terminus; that terminus is restored from the germline J gene. The J gene is TRBJ2-1, the V gene TRBV7-3; 9 bases agree with TRBD2. Germline CDR1 reads SGHTA; CDR2 reads FQGTGA. With 3 bases clipped from V and 4 bases from J, the junction kept 4 bases outside the gene matches. The CDR3 spans 15 residues. CDR3 bases read: TGTGCCAGCAGCTTGGGGGCGGGGGGGTACAATGAG. Translation: CASSLGAGGYNE. Given in full, the CDR3 is CASSLGAGGYNEQFF.

In regard to this clone: The CDR3 end falls 3 residues outside the read, so it is completed with the germline J gene. This chain links TRBV7-7 with TRBJ2-3; 7 positions agree with TRBD2. The V segment lost 5 bases and the J segment 6 bases; nucleotides outside the gene matches: 14. The CDR3 loop spans 16 amino acids. The germline V gene encodes CDR1 SSHAT and CDR2 FNYEAQ (reference sequence). The chain's CDR3 is CASSVGDPFSGDTQYF. CDR3 DNA (partial): TGTGCCAGCAGCGTCGGAGATCCTTTTAGCGGGGATACG.